This T cell receptor (beta chain) emerged from a study of OX40 agonist ivuxolimab in advanced cancers. Whole-study context: Patients undergoing dose escalation presented with hepatocellular carcinoma, melanoma, renal cell or head and neck cancer. Anti-PD-1, anti-PD-L1 or anti-CTLA-4 therapy given earlier was allowed, and 35% to 50% had some.

The method was immunoSEQ multiplex PCR; TCRdb's version includes in-frame clones alone and lacks a portion of them. The table includes 50,000 to 65,000 clones, roughly 87% detected once. General observations from the study: There were, on average, more expanded clones in CD8+ T cells than in CD4+.

The CDR3 contains 12 residues. Deletions cut 5 bases from V and 4 bases from J, with 8 bases between. From germline, CDR1 is SEHNR and CDR2 FQNEAQ (reference sequence). Comment on this clone: Its antigen is unidentified.

The TCR originated in an adult with an advanced solid tumor such as melanoma, head and neck, liver or kidney cancer. The chain is built from TRBV7-9 and TRBJ2-5; D is uncertain. The material was CD4+ or CD8+ T cells sorted from blood, obtained in a trial of the OX40 agonist ivuxolimab. The CDR3 region is CASSKTLETQYF. CDR3 sequence (DNA): TGTGCCAGCAGCAAAACTTTAGAGACCCAGTACTTC.